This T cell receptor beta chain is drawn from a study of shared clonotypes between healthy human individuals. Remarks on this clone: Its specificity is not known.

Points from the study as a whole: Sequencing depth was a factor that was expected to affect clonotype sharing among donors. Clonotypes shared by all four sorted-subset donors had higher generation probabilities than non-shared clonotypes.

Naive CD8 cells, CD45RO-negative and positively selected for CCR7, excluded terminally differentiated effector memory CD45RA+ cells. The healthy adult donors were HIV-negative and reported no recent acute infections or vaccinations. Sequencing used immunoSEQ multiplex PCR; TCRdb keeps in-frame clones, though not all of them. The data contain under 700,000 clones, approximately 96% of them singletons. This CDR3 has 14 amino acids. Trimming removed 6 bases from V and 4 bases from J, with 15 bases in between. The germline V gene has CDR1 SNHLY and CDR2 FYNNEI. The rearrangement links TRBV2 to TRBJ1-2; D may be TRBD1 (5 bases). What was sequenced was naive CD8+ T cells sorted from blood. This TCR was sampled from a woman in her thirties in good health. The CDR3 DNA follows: TGTGCCAGCAGCGCGGGGCAGGGTACCTATGGCTACACCTTC. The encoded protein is CASSAGQGTYGYTF.